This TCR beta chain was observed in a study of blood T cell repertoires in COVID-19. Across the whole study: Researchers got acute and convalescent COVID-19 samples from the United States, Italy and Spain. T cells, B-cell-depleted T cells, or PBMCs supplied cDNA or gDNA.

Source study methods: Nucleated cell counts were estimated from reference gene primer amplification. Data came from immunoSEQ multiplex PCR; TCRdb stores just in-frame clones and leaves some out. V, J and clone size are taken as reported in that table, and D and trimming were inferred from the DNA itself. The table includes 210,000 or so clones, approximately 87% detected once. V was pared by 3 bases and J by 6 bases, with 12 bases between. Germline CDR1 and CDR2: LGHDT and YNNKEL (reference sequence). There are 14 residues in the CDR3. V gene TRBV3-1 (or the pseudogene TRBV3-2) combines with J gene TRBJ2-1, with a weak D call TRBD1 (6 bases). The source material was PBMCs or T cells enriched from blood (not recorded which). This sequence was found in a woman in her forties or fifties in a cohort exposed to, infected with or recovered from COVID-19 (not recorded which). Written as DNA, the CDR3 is TGTGCCAGCAGCCATCCCACGACAGGCAATGAGCAGTTCTTC. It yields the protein CASSHPTTGNEQFF.